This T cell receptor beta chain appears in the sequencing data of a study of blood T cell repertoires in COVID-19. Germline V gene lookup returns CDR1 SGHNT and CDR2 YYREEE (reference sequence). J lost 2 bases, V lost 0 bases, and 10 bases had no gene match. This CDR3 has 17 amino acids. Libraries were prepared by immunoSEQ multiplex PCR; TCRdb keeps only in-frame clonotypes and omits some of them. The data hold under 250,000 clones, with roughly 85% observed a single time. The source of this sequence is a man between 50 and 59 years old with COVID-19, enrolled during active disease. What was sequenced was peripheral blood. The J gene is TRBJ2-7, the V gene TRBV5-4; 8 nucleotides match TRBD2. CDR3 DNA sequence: TGTGCCAGCAGCTTGGTAGGGTCGGCGGGGGGACCCTACGAGCAGTACTTC. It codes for CASSLVGSAGGPYEQYF.